These 22 T cell receptor beta chains were all obtained from the same sample, sequenced in a study of blood T cell repertoires in COVID-19. Profiling relied on immunoSEQ multiplex PCR, and the TCRdb table lists in-frame clones only, not all of them. The sample records 95,000 or so clones, around 87% being singletons. Specimen: peripheral blood. The source is a human donor in a cohort sampled during active COVID-19.

The CDR3 DNA reads TGTGCCATCAGACCCCGAAGTAGCTCGACAGATACGCAGTATTTT. Protein sequence: CAIRPRSSSTDTQYF. The chain has TRBV10-3 and TRBJ2-3, with D unresolved. This CDR3 contains 15 residues. Trimming cost V 6 bases and J 3 bases, with 16 bases left between them. Germline V gene sequence: CDR1 ENHRY, CDR2 SYGVKD.

V is TRBV5-4 and J is TRBJ1-6, with D unresolved. Germline CDR1 is SGHNT and CDR2 is YYREEE (reference sequence). The V end was cut by 0 bases, the J end by 9 bases, with 7 bases between. This CDR3 spans 13 amino acids. CDR3 sequence: CASSLEEFSPLHF. CDR3 DNA sequence: TGTGCCAGCAGCTTGGAGGAGTTTTCACCCCTCCACTTT.

The chain carries TRBV3-1 (or the pseudogene TRBV3-2) and TRBJ2-3, with 7 nucleotides matching TRBD1. Germline CDR1 LGHDT, CDR2 YNNKEL (reference sequence). The CDR3 extends over 16 amino acids. The ends lost 0 bases at V and 3 bases at J; junction bases unmatched: 6. The CDR3 nucleotides read TGTGCCAGCAGCCAAGAGTTCGGGACAGAGACAGATACGCAGTATTTT. Its protein is CASSQEFGTETDTQYF.

This sequence joins TRBV14 and TRBJ2-1, with 8 bases identical to TRBD2. With V trimmed by 3 bases and J by 12 bases, 10 bases remained unmatched. Germline V gene sequence: CDR1 SGHDN, CDR2 FVKESK. The CDR3 loop spans 14 amino acids. CDR3 amino acids: CASSHGGALLRQFF. The DNA of the CDR3 is TGTGCCAGCAGCCACGGGGGGGCCTTGTTACGGCAGTTCTTC.

This clone was found a few times. CDR3: CASSGDRVSGYTF. DNA for the CDR3: TGCGCCAGCAGTGGTGACAGGGTTTCCGGCTACACCTTC. The genes are TRBV10-1 and TRBJ1-2; 7 nucleotides align to TRBD1. From germline, CDR1 is WNHNN and CDR2 SYGVQD (reference sequence). The CDR3 has 13 amino acids. V shed 4 bases, J shed 8 bases, and the junction held 7 bases outside the gene matches.

This chain connects TRBV7-8 to TRBJ1-5; unclear D gene. Looked up from germline, CDR1 is SGHVS and CDR2 is FQNEAQ. The ends were cut back, 2 bases at V and 0 bases at J, with 14 bases in the middle. This CDR3 contains 17 residues. The CDR3 reads CASSLRVTDYSNQPQHF. The CDR3, as DNA: TGTGCCAGCAGCTTAAGGGTCACCGACTATAGCAATCAGCCCCAGCATTTT. The complete variable domain, with remaining parts taken from reference TRBV7-8 and TRBJ1-5, reads GAGVSQSPRYKVAKRGQDVALRCDPISGHVSLFWYQQALGQGPEFLTYFQNEAQLDKSGLPSDRFFAERPEGSVSTLKIQRTQQEDSAVYLCASSLRVTDYSNQPQHFGDGTRLSIL.

V gene TRBV5-1 combines with J gene TRBJ1-2; D is undetermined. From germline, CDR1 is SGHRS and CDR2 YFSETQ. V was shortened by 2 bases and J by 4 bases, with 12 bases between the two germline ends. The CDR3 loop spans 14 amino acids. The CDR3 reads CASSFGSDSYGYTF. The DNA for the CDR3 is TGCGCCAGCAGCTTTGGGTCTGACTCCTATGGCTACACCTTC.

CDR3 region: CASSLRDRHQETQYF. CDR3 sequence (DNA): TGTGCCAGCAGCCTCCGGGACAGGCACCAAGAGACCCAGTACTTC. The rearrangement uses TRBV28 and TRBJ2-5; 8 nucleotides align to TRBD1. This CDR3 has 15 amino acids. Per germline, CDR1 MDHEN and CDR2 SYDVKM. With 6 bases clipped from V and 0 bases from J, the junction kept 6 bases outside the gene matches.

V usage is TRBV11-3 and J usage is TRBJ2-1, with 8 nucleotides matching TRBD2. Germline V gene lookup returns CDR1 SGHNT and CDR2 YENEEA. Trimming cost V 4 bases and J 0 bases; bases outside gene matches: 2. This CDR3 comprises 15 residues. Here the CDR3 reads CASSSSGGSYNEQFF. CDR3 sequence (DNA): TGTGCCAGCAGCTCGAGCGGGGGCTCCTACAATGAGCAGTTCTTC.

The chain has TRBV7-2 and TRBJ2-3, with a weak D call TRBD1 (5 bases). CDR1 SGHTA and CDR2 FQGNSA come from the germline V gene. V was pared by 1 base and J by 2 bases, with 10 bases between. The CDR3 consists of 15 residues. CDR3 in DNA: TGTGCCAGCAGCTTAGGGGCAGGGTACACAGATACGCAGTATTTT. Its protein product is CASSLGAGYTDTQYF.

The chain joins TRBV7-2 to TRBJ2-5; D is unresolved. Germline CDR1 reads SGHTA; CDR2 reads FQGNSA. The CDR3 has 13 residues. Trimming took off 3 bases at V and 2 bases at J, with 7 bases between the two ends. The DNA for the CDR3 is TGTGCCAGCAGCTTGGTCAGGCAAGAGACCCAGTACTTC. It encodes CASSLVRQETQYF.

The V and J genes are TRBV27 and TRBJ2-1; 10 nucleotides agree with TRBD1. The CDR3 extends over 14 amino acids. Germline V gene data show CDR1 as MNHEY and CDR2 as SMNVEV (reference sequence). Trimming took 2 bases from V and 8 from J; bases not matched to a gene: 3. The CDR3 nucleotides read TGTGCCAGCAGTTTACCGGGGACAGGGGATGAGCAGTTCTTC. The encoded protein is CASSLPGTGDEQFF.

J is TRBJ2-1 and V is TRBV6-5; 10 bases fit TRBD1. V shed 6 bases and J 12 bases; nucleotides not matched to a gene: 14. This CDR3 has 15 residues. Per the germline V gene, CDR1 is MNHEY and CDR2 is SVGAGI. CDR3 amino acids: CASSLGTGDGRRQFF. CDR3 sequence (DNA): TGTGCCAGCAGCCTAGGGACAGGGGACGGTCGACGGCAGTTCTTC.

This chain connects TRBV3-1 (or the pseudogene TRBV3-2) to TRBJ1-1, with D uncertain. The CDR3 has 16 residues. V dropped 0 bases and J dropped 6 bases, with 17 bases sitting between them. Germline V gene data show CDR1 as LGHDT and CDR2 as YNNKEL (reference sequence). The CDR3 DNA reads as TGTGCCAGCAGCCAAGAATTGGGCAGACCCCTGCCTGAAGCTTTCTTT. As protein: CASSQELGRPLPEAFF.

This chain joins TRBV25-1 and TRBJ1-5; possible D gene TRBD1, 5 bases. Trimming removed 3 bases at V and 1 base at J, with 7 bases between. CDR1 and CDR2 (germline): MGHDK, SYGVNS. The CDR3 extends over 14 amino acids. In DNA, the CDR3 is TGTGCCAGCAGTGATGCAGGGAGCAATCAGCCCCAGCATTTT. Translation: CASSDAGSNQPQHF.

The chain couples TRBV7-3 to TRBJ2-1; perhaps TRBD1 as D (5 bases). CDR1 is SGHTA, CDR2 FQGTGA, per germline. V lost 0 bases to trimming and J lost 9 bases, with 21 bases between them. CDR3 length: 17 amino acids. The CDR3 reads CASSLTSNWGSNSEQFF. The CDR3 region has the DNA TGTGCCAGCAGCTTAACGTCCAACTGGGGCTCCAATAGTGAGCAGTTCTTC.

This sequence joins TRBV29-1 and TRBJ2-1, with TRBD1 matching 8 bases. V dropped 4 bases and J dropped 8; count of bases not matched to a gene: 10. The germline V gene has CDR1 SQVTM and CDR2 ANQGSEA. CDR3 size: 14 residues. CDR3 amino acids: CSVAPRGLVHEQFF. The CDR3 DNA follows: TGCAGCGTTGCGCCCAGGGGGCTGGTCCATGAGCAGTTCTTC.

The chain has TRBV6-6 and TRBJ1-1; D ambiguous. V lost 4 bases and J 1 base, leaving 7 bases between the germline ends. Germline V gene data show CDR1 as MNHNY and CDR2 as SVGAGI (reference sequence). The CDR3 is 13 amino acids. CDR3 nucleotides: TGTGCCAGCAGTTGGAACAGGAACACTGAAGCTTTCTTT. Its protein is CASSWNRNTEAFF.

V and J are TRBV4-3 and TRBJ2-7; maybe TRBD1 (5 bases). The CDR3 is made up of 14 amino acids. V shed 3 bases and J shed 2 bases, with 11 bases lying between them. Germline V gene sequence: CDR1 LGHNA, CDR2 YSLEER. CDR3 sequence (DNA): TGCGCCAGCAGCCATCACAGGACCGCCTACGAGCAGTACTTC. It yields the protein CASSHHRTAYEQYF.

This sequence joins TRBV5-6 and TRBJ1-5; D unresolved. The V gene lost 0 bases and the J gene lost 6 bases, with 13 bases spanning the gap. There are 15 residues in the CDR3. Per the germline V gene, CDR1 is SGHDT and CDR2 is YYEEEE. The CDR3 DNA reads TGTGCCAGCAGCTTGGCAGGCCGTGCGGGTCAGCCCCAGCATTTT. Amino acids: CASSLAGRAGQPQHF.

The rearrangement joins TRBV9 to TRBJ1-6; D is ambiguous. The CDR3 contains 15 residues. CDR1 is SGDLS, CDR2 YYNGEE, per germline. Trimming left V 1 base short and J 7 bases short, with 12 bases between. The CDR3 nucleotides read TGTGCCAGCAGCGTAAGCTCCTCCCCCAATTCACCCCTCCACTTT. It codes for CASSVSSSPNSPLHF.

The chain's CDR3 is CASSGNSGNTIYF. The CDR3 DNA is TGTGCCAGCAGCGGGAACTCTGGAAACACCATATATTTT. V gene TRBV2 combines with J gene TRBJ1-3, with no clear D. V was pared by 6 bases and J by 0 bases, with 6 bases between. From germline, CDR1 is SNHLY and CDR2 FYNNEI. The CDR3 extends over 13 amino acids.